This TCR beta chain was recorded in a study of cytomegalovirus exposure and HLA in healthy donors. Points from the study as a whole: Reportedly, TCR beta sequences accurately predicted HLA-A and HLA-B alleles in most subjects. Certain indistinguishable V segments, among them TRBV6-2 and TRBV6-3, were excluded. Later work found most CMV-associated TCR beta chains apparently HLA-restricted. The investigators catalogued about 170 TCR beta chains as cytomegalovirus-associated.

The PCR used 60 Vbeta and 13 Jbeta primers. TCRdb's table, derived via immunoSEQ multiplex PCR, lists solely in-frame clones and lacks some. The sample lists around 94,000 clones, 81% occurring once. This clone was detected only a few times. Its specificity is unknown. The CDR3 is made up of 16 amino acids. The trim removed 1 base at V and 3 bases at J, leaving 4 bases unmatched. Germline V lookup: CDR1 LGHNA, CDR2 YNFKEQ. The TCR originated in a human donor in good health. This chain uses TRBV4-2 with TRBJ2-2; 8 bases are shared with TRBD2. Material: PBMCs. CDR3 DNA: TGTGCCAGCAGCCAAGTTGGGCGGGAGGACACCGGGGAGCTGTTTTTT. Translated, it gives CASSQVGREDTGELFF.